The T cell receptor beta chain described here comes from a study of blood T cells in healthy people across ages. Study-wide results and caveats: As naive T cell percentage varied, TCR beta diversity correlated strongly with it.

The sample holds a few counts of this clonotype. Its antigen is not known. Sample-barcoded 5' priming and a J-beta primer mix drove a second PCR of about 6 to 11 cycles. TCRdb reanalysed the 5' RACE reads using MiXCR and keeps one entry per CDR3 protein. The sample holds around 800,000 distinct CDR3 sequences; 40% to 50% are singletons and the top ten take about 19%. The V end lost 1 base, the J end lost 4 bases, and 8 bases lay between the germline ends. The CDR3 sequence is 14 residues long. Germline V gene data show CDR1 as MGHDK and CDR2 as SYGVNS. Sequenced input: blood. The receptor comes from a man aged 55 to 70 in good health. V usage is TRBV25-1 and J usage is TRBJ2-1; D is undetermined. CDR3 DNA: TGTGCCAGCAGTGAATCATTAAAGTACAATGAGCAGTTCTTC. This encodes CASSESLKYNEQFF.